The table lists the clone carrying this T cell receptor (beta chain) with a few counts. V was shortened by 7 bases and J by 0 bases, with 11 bases between the two germline ends. CDR1 and CDR2 from the germline V gene are LNHDA and SQIVND (reference sequence). The CDR3 is 14 residues long. Authors of the study amplified TCR beta CDR3 regions from RNA transcripts. The HTBI primer set drove a first-round RT-PCR of the TCR CDR3. One entry per CDR3 protein results from TCRdb running MiXCR on the multiplex PCR reads. The sample has about 210,000 distinct CDR3 sequences; 17% are singletons. Stable disease denoted Graves' hyperthyroidism without ophthalmopathy progression within 18 months. The entry originates in a study of T cells in Graves' hyperthyroidism and ophthalmopathy.

The sequencing input was blood. This sequence originates from a man over 45 with Graves' hyperthyroidism. This chain connects TRBV19 to TRBJ2-3; D call uncertain. The CDR3: CASTPKSSTDTQYF. CDR3 DNA: TGTGCCAGTACTCCCAAGTCTAGCACAGATACGCAGTATTTT. The whole variable domain, filled in from reference TRBV19 and TRBJ2-3, reads DGGITQSPKYLFRKEGQNVTLSCEQNLNHDAMYWYRQDPGQGLRLIYYSQIVNDFQKGDIAEGYSVSREKKESFPLTVTSAQKNPTAFYLCASTPKSSTDTQYFGPGTRLTVL.